The 21 T cell receptor beta chains presented below share a single source sample, sequenced in a study of T-cell memory formation after mild COVID-19 (dated by TCRdb to the early 2020s). The library came from 5' RACE. TCRdb shows the sequencer as Illumina NovaSeq 6000. TCRdb redid the processing of the public reads, applying fastp at Q25 and MiXCR, and retained in-frame beta chains. CDR3 protein sequences are deduplicated, and each keeps its most common genes and DNA. The sample table shows some 600,000 distinct CDR3 sequences, and roughly 17% are seen once. Of the sample, roughly 8% falls within the top ten clones. Sequencing used PBMCs or a T cell subset sorted from them (not recorded which). The receptor set was obtained from an adult woman who had mild COVID-19 (a few samples of this study predate the infection). The sample titles of this study are shuffled in the database, so cell type and time point are left out; the donor was told from shared clones.

This clonotype was seen ten or more times. The chain has TRBV20-1 and TRBJ1-2, with D unresolved. The length of the CDR3 is 13 residues. V gave up 6 bases and J gave up 8 bases, with 19 bases separating them. The germline V gene has CDR1 DFQATT and CDR2 SNEGSKA (reference sequence). CDR3 residues: CSAPLSGSWGYTF. The CDR3 coding sequence is TGCAGTGCCCCCCTCTCCGGGTCTTGGGGCTACACCTTC.

This clonotype is a singleton in its sample. The V call is TRBV7-2, the J call TRBJ1-2; 9 bases fit TRBD1. The germline gives CDR1 SGHTA, CDR2 FQGNSA. V shed 5 bases and J 5 bases; nucleotides not matched to a gene: 6. This CDR3 has 14 amino acids. The CDR3 region has the DNA TGTGCCAGCAGCACGGGGACAGGGAAGTATGGCTACACCTTC. The encoded protein is CASSTGTGKYGYTF.

This chain links TRBV19 with TRBJ2-1, with 9 bases identical to TRBD2. The junction had 8 bases not matched to a gene; V was cut back by 5 bases and J by 6 bases. Germline V gene sequence: CDR1 LNHDA, CDR2 SQIVND (reference sequence). The CDR3 loop spans 15 amino acids. This CDR3 reads CASSATGTSSNEQFF. CDR3 bases: TGTGCCAGTAGTGCAACCGGGACTAGCTCCAATGAGCAGTTCTTC. The whole variable domain, filled in from reference TRBV19 and TRBJ2-1, reads DGGITQSPKYLFRKEGQNVTLSCEQNLNHDAMYWYRQDPGQGLRLIYYSQIVNDFQKGDIAEGYSVSREKKESFPLTVTSAQKNPTAFYLCASSATGTSSNEQFFGPGTRLTVL.

The chain couples TRBV12-3 or TRBV12-4 to TRBJ2-7; 8 positions agree with TRBD1. This CDR3 region has 13 residues. V trimming: 6 bases; J trimming: 4 bases; junction bases outside the gene matches: 5. CDR3 amino acids: CASRDRAAYEQYF. The CDR3 bases are TGTGCCAGCAGGGACAGGGCAGCATACGAGCAGTACTTC.

This clonotype was recorded a few times. The chain links TRBV6-5 to TRBJ1-2, with 7 bases identical to TRBD1. CDR1 is MNHEY and CDR2 is SVGAGI in the germline V gene. The CDR3 has 16 amino acids. V lost 2 bases, J lost 6 bases, and 12 bases stayed unmatched. The CDR3 loop reads CASSYGSATGTHGYTF. The CDR3 DNA follows: TGTGCCAGCAGTTACGGCTCCGCGACAGGGACTCATGGCTACACCTTC.

This clonotype has a handful of counts. This rearrangement joins TRBV24-1 to TRBJ1-2; 10 bases fit TRBD1. Germline CDR1 is KGHDR and CDR2 is SFDVKD. With 4 bases clipped from V and 6 bases from J, the junction kept 7 bases outside the gene matches. The CDR3 runs to 15 residues. This chain's CDR3 is CATSELGQGVDGYTF. CDR3 DNA: TGTGCCACCAGTGAACTTGGACAGGGGGTTGATGGCTACACCTTC.

Only a few counts were recorded for this clonotype. The chain links TRBV18 to TRBJ1-1; no reliable D call. CDR3 size: 13 residues. CDR1 and CDR2 from the germline V gene are KGHSH and LQKENI. With 9 bases removed from V and 4 bases from J, the gap between germline ends came to 15 bases. CDR3: CASSYFSGTEAFF. The CDR3 bases are TGTGCCAGTTCCTATTTCTCGGGCACTGAAGCTTTCTTT.

This clonotype appeared a few times. The CDR3 reads CASAQYPLASGELFF. CDR3 nucleotides: TGCGCCAGCGCCCAATATCCCCTAGCATCCGGGGAGCTGTTTTTT. The rearrangement uses TRBV4-1 and TRBJ2-2; D is perhaps TRBD2 (5 bases). This CDR3 comprises 15 residues. V lost 8 bases and J lost 6, with 19 bases in between. CDR1 is MGHRA and CDR2 is YSYEKL in the germline V gene.

There are a few counts of this clonotype. The chain carries TRBV5-1 and TRBJ1-2; 9 nucleotides match TRBD1. This CDR3 is 14 amino acids long. Trimming removed 4 bases from V and 8 bases from J; junction bases left unmatched: 9. Germline CDR1 and CDR2: SGHRS and YFSETQ. CDR3 bases: TGCGCCAGCAGCGCCGGGACAGGGACGAGAGGCTACACCTTC. Amino acids: CASSAGTGTRGYTF.

In nucleotides, the CDR3 is TGTGCCAGCAGCCCCTCGGAGGGGGACTATTACGAGCAGTACTTC. Protein sequence: CASSPSEGDYYEQYF. The chain combines TRBV7-3 with TRBJ2-7; D perhaps matches TRBD2 (7 bases). V was shortened by 5 bases and J by 4 bases, with 18 bases between the two germline ends. The length of the CDR3 is 15 residues. Germline lookup yields CDR1 SGHTA and CDR2 FQGTGA.

This clonotype was seen a few times. This chain links TRBV10-3 with TRBJ2-1; no reliable D call. The CDR3 has 13 residues. Germline CDR1 and CDR2: ENHRY and SYGVKD. V was clipped by 0 bases and J by 6 bases, with 6 bases between them. The CDR3 bases are TGTGCCATCAGTGAGTCTCCAGGCAATGAGCAGTTCTTC. Protein sequence: CAISESPGNEQFF.

The rearrangement uses TRBV7-2 and TRBJ2-3; TRBD2 matches at 14 bases. CDR1 and CDR2 from the germline V gene are SGHTA and FQGNSA. The CDR3 has 19 residues. V shed 4 bases and J 0 bases; nucleotides not matched to a gene: 9. CDR3 sequence reads: CASSSPGTSGGSSTDTQYF. The DNA for the CDR3 is TGTGCCAGCAGCTCACCTGGGACTAGCGGGGGCTCTAGCACAGATACGCAGTATTTT.

This clonotype was seen a few times. The chain employs TRBV20-1 and TRBJ2-3; 7 positions match TRBD1. Unmatched junction bases numbered 2, after V lost 0 bases and J lost 2 bases. The CDR3 length is 14 residues. Germline-derived CDR1 and CDR2 are DFQATT and SNEGSKA (reference sequence). CDR3 sequence: CSARDGTVTDTQYF. CDR3 sequence (DNA): TGCAGTGCTAGAGATGGGACAGTCACAGATACGCAGTATTTT.

The V gene is TRBV9, the J gene TRBJ1-1; 11 bases align to TRBD1. Germline V lookup: CDR1 SGDLS, CDR2 YYNGEE. V was clipped by 0 bases and J by 10 bases; unmatched bases: 8. The CDR3 contains 15 residues. The CDR3 here is CASSVDVGQGAVAFF. In nucleotides, the CDR3 is TGTGCCAGCAGCGTAGATGTCGGACAGGGGGCGGTAGCTTTCTTT.

The chain combines TRBV4-3 with TRBJ2-7, with 7 positions matching TRBD1. The V segment lost 1 base and the J segment 0 bases; nucleotides outside the gene matches: 6. The germline CDR1 and CDR2 sequences are LGHNA and YSLEER. The CDR3 runs 16 residues. CDR3: CASSQGLDRVSYEQYF. The CDR3 DNA is TGCGCCAGCAGCCAAGGCCTCGACAGGGTCTCCTACGAGCAGTACTTC.

This clonotype came up a few times. The chain joins TRBV7-2 to TRBJ2-7, with 11 bases fitting TRBD2. Germline trimming cut 1 base from V and 3 bases from J; bases unmatched to any gene: 11. The germline V gene has CDR1 SGHTA and CDR2 FQGNSA. This CDR3 is built from 18 residues. In DNA form, the CDR3 reads TGTGCCAGCAGCTTAGAAGTTGATACTAGCGGGAGTGGCTACGAGCAGTACTTC. It is translated as CASSLEVDTSGSGYEQYF. Combining the CDR3 with reference TRBV7-2 and TRBJ2-7 gives the whole variable domain GAGVSQSPSNKVTEKGKDVELRCDPISGHTALYWYRQSLGQGLEFLIYFQGNSAPDKSGLPSDRFSAERTGGSVSTLTIQRTQQEDSAVYLCASSLEVDTSGSGYEQYFGPGTRLTVT.

This clonotype has just a few counts. CDR3 protein: CASSLGVGQVRSGTEAFF. CDR3 DNA sequence: TGTGCCAGCAGCTTGGGGGTGGGACAGGTTCGGTCGGGCACTGAAGCTTTCTTT. V gene TRBV5-5 combines with J gene TRBJ1-1; 8 positions match TRBD1. This CDR3 spans 18 amino acids. Germline CDR1 reads SGHKS; CDR2 reads YYEKEE (reference sequence). V lost 0 bases to trimming and J lost 4 bases; unmatched junction nucleotides: 14. The variable domain in full, with the rest retrieved from reference TRBV5-5 and TRBJ1-1, is DAGVTQSPTHLIKTRGQQVTLRCSPISGHKSVSWYQQVLGQGPQFIFQYYEKEERGRGNFPDRFSARQFPNYSSELNVNALLLGDSALYLCASSLGVGQVRSGTEAFFGQGTRLTVV.

This rearrangement joins TRBV5-1 to TRBJ1-1, with D unresolved. The CDR3 consists of 16 residues. From germline, CDR1 is SGHRS and CDR2 YFSETQ. V was cut by 0 bases and J by 0 bases, with 12 bases left in between. CDR3 loop: CASSLVVEGMNTEAFF. CDR3 DNA: TGCGCCAGCAGCTTGGTAGTTGAGGGTATGAACACTGAAGCTTTCTTT.

This clonotype was counted only a few times. The gene calls are TRBV11-2 and TRBJ1-1; D gene ambiguous. The CDR3 loop spans 13 amino acids. Looked up from germline, CDR1 is SGHAT and CDR2 is FQNNGV. V shed 5 bases and J shed 0 bases, with 7 bases lying between them. The chain's CDR3 is CASSPSLNTEAFF. The CDR3 DNA follows: TGTGCCAGCAGCCCCAGCCTGAACACTGAAGCTTTCTTT.

The V gene is TRBV12-3 or TRBV12-4, the J gene TRBJ2-7; D unclear. The CDR3 sequence is 14 residues long. Trimming pared 4 bases from V and 2 bases from J, leaving 12 bases between. CDR3 protein: CASSSLTATYEQYF. The CDR3 DNA follows: TGTGCCAGCAGTTCCTTAACCGCGACCTACGAGCAGTACTTC.

This sequence joins TRBV10-3 and TRBJ2-7; D unresolved. Germline V gives CDR1 ENHRY, CDR2 SYGVKD. Trimming left V 3 bases short and J 2 bases short, with 14 bases between. The CDR3 contains 15 residues. CDR3: CAISDFGHQTYEQYF. The DNA of the CDR3 is TGTGCCATCAGTGACTTCGGGCACCAAACCTACGAGCAGTACTTC.